The 5 T cell receptor beta chains below were found in one sample sequenced in a study of blood T cells in healthy people across ages. The use of a sample-barcoded 5' primer and a J-beta primer mix characterized a second PCR of about 6 to 12 cycles. In TCRdb, the 5' RACE reads were re-called with MiXCR into one record per CDR3 protein. The table lists roughly 500,000 distinct CDR3 sequences, more than 20% of them singletons. These same data were also listed under a study on T cells of mothers and their children.

The specimen was blood. These receptors were taken from a boy aged 10-17 years in good health.

The chain uses TRBV24-1 and TRBJ1-4, with 8 nucleotides matching TRBD1. The CDR3 sequence is 16 residues long. V lost 3 bases to trimming and J lost 8 bases; unmatched junction nucleotides: 10. The V gene's germline CDR1 is KGHDR and CDR2 SFDVKD. The CDR3 sequence is CATSDAGTGRSEKLFF. Here the CDR3 DNA reads TGTGCCACCAGTGATGCAGGGACAGGACGAAGCGAAAAACTGTTTTTT.

In its sample, this clonotype was seen a few times. The chain couples TRBV7-8 to TRBJ2-1; D ambiguous. This CDR3 comprises 16 residues. Germline CDR1 reads SGHVS; CDR2 reads FQNEAQ. V gave up 1 base and J gave up 6 bases, with 16 bases separating them. The CDR3 region is CASSLGPTLAGNEQFF. The DNA for the CDR3 is TGTGCCAGCAGCTTAGGCCCGACCCTTGCAGGCAATGAGCAGTTCTTC.

This clonotype has only a few counts. V and J are TRBV9 and TRBJ2-1; TRBD2 aligns across 15 bases. This CDR3 spans 16 amino acids. Germline CDR1 reads SGDLS; CDR2 reads YYNGEE. V shed 4 bases, J shed 7 bases, and the junction held 6 bases outside the gene matches. The CDR3 spells CASSRGLAGGVNEQFF. The CDR3 DNA reads as TGTGCCAGCAGCCGGGGACTAGCGGGAGGTGTGAATGAGCAGTTCTTC.

Remarks on this clonotype: One end of the junction fails to match germline, which may point to a read error. This chain joins TRBV7-2 and TRBJ2-1, with D hard to call. The CDR3 consists of 11 residues. CDR1 is SGHTA and CDR2 is FQGNSA in the germline V gene. The CDR3, as DNA: TGTGCCAGCAGCCCGCGTGATGAGCAGCTCTTC. It codes for CASSPRDEQLF.

This sequence joins TRBV7-2 and TRBJ1-2; no definite D call. V shed 1 base and J shed 7 bases, with 13 bases lying between them. Germline-derived CDR1 and CDR2 are SGHTA and FQGNSA. The CDR3 is 14 residues long. CDR3 protein: CASSLVDGPGGYTF. In DNA, the CDR3 is TGTGCCAGCAGCTTAGTAGACGGACCCGGTGGCTACACCTTC.